A selection of T cell receptor beta chains follows, all from one sample in a study of CD8 T cells in Susac syndrome. MiXCR was run by TCRdb on the immunoSEQ multiplex PCR reads, yielding one entry per CDR3 protein. The sample carries under 150,000 distinct CDR3 sequences, approximately 94% recorded once. Specimen: CD4+ T cells from PBMCs. The receptors derive from a human donor with Susac syndrome. CDR3s include the opening cysteine and the closing phenylalanine or tryptophan. D genes are given only for firm matches. A clone size is listed for some rows: how often the clone was seen (once, few, many), or a class if it is expanded.

cdr3_nt cdr3_aa v_call d_call clone_size j_call
TGTGCCAGCAGAACTAGCGGCTTAGGTAATGAGCAGTTCTTC CASRTSGLGNEQFF TRBV28 TRBD2 once TRBJ2-1
TGCAGCGTTCAAACGGGGTGGGGCTACACCTTC CSVQTGWGYTF TRBV29-1 . . TRBJ1-2
TGTGCCAGCAGCCGAGCGGGGGCCTACACAGATACGCAGTATTTT CASSRAGAYTDTQYF TRBV27 TRBD2 . TRBJ2-3
TGTGCCAGCCTTGTCGGGGGACCTGAGCAGTTCTTC CASLVGGPEQFF TRBV2 . . TRBJ2-1
TGTGCCAGCAGTTACTCGACAGGGTCAAATTCACCCCTCCACTTT CASSYSTGSNSPLHF TRBV6-6 TRBD1 . TRBJ1-6
TGCAGCGCCGGCGGACAGGTTGCGGAGACCCAGTACTTC CSAGGQVAETQYF TRBV29-1 TRBD1 . TRBJ2-5
TGCAGTGCTAGAGATGCTGGAAGCGACAAAAACATTCAGTACTTC CSARDAGSDKNIQYF TRBV20-1 . . TRBJ2-4
TGTGCCAGCAGCTTGTCGGGGGGATCCGAAGCTTTCTTT CASSLSGGSEAFF TRBV5-4 . . TRBJ1-1
TGTGCCAGCAGGGCTCAGGGGGGGGCCTACGAGCAGTACTTC CASRAQGGAYEQYF TRBV6-5 . . TRBJ2-7
TGTGCCAGCAGTCCAGGAGTTAATTCACCCCTCCACTTT CASSPGVNSPLHF TRBV6-5 . . TRBJ1-6
TGCAGTGCCACGGGACTCTTAAAGACCGGGGAGCTGTTTTTT CSATGLLKTGELFF TRBV20-1 . . TRBJ2-2
TGCGCCAGCGAACCCACAGGGGCGAACACCGGGGAGCTGTTTTTT CASEPTGANTGELFF TRBV5-1 TRBD1 . TRBJ2-2
TGTGCCAGTACTACCACAGGGGGCGAGGGTCAGCCCCAGCATTTT CASTTTGGEGQPQHF TRBV19 TRBD1 . TRBJ1-5
TGCAGTGCTAGAGACGCGACCATAGCGGGAGCGGGCGAGCAGTACTTC CSARDATIAGAGEQYF TRBV20-1 TRBD2 . TRBJ2-7
TGTGCCAGCAGCGGGACTCCCACCTACGAGCAGTACTTC CASSGTPTYEQYF TRBV12-3/TRBV12-4 . . TRBJ2-7
TGTGCCACAAGTGGCAGGAACACTGAAGCTTTCTTT CATSGRNTEAFF TRBV24-1 . . TRBJ1-1
TGTGCCACCTTACGGACAGGGACGTACGAGCAGTACTTC CATLRTGTYEQYF TRBV6-5 TRBD1 . TRBJ2-7
TGTGCCAGCTCACCTGTGGCAGCGTCAGGCTCTGGGGCCAACGTCCTGACTTTC CASSPVAASGSGANVLTF TRBV18 . . TRBJ2-6
TGTGCCAGCAGTTACTCGACTGGGGCCCAGTACTTC CASSYSTGAQYF TRBV6-5 . once TRBJ2-5
TGTGCCAGCAGTCCCCGGACGGTGCAGTACTTC CASSPRTVQYF TRBV12-3/TRBV12-4 . . TRBJ2-7
TGCAGTGCTCGTGGGGTGGGCCACACAGATACGCAGTATTTT CSARGVGHTDTQYF TRBV20-1 . . TRBJ2-3
TGTGCCAGCAGCTCCCGCGGGGGCCACTATGGCTACACCTTC CASSSRGGHYGYTF TRBV9 . . TRBJ1-2
TGTGCCAGCAGTTCTAATTCACCCCTCCACTTT CASSSNSPLHF TRBV27 . . TRBJ1-6
TGCGCCAGCAGCTCGGGACAGCCAAGATTATATGGCTACACCTTC CASSSGQPRLYGYTF TRBV5-1 TRBD1 . TRBJ1-2
TGTGCCAGCTCCCCGCAGGCACGTCAAGAGACCCAGTACTTC CASSPQARQETQYF TRBV18 . . TRBJ2-5
TGTGCCAGCGGGTGGACGAGAGCTTTCTTT CASGWTRAFF TRBV12-3/TRBV12-4 . . TRBJ1-1
TGTGCGGCAGGGGGCTTGCAGGATTCACCCCTCCACTTT CAAGGLQDSPLHF TRBV7-9 TRBD1 . TRBJ1-6
TGTGCCAGCAGCCAAGAGACAGGGTTCTCCTACGAGCAGTACTTC CASSQETGFSYEQYF TRBV14 TRBD1 once TRBJ2-7
TGTGCCACCAGTGGCACAGGGTCCAATGAGCAGTTCTTC CATSGTGSNEQFF TRBV24-1 . . TRBJ2-1
TGCGCCAGCAGCCAAGAAAGGAACAGGAACACTGAAGCTTTCTTT CASSQERNRNTEAFF TRBV4-1 . few TRBJ1-1
TGTGCCAGCATAAGCCCTGGGGCCAACGTCCTGACTTTC CASISPGANVLTF TRBV6-5 . . TRBJ2-6
TGTGCCAGCAGACGCGACCGGGACAGGTACTATCAGCCCCAGCATTTT CASRRDRDRYYQPQHF TRBV28 TRBD1 . TRBJ1-5
TGTGCCAGCAGCTTAGGAGGCCTAGCAAGCAATGAGCAGTTCTTC CASSLGGLASNEQFF TRBV7-2 . . TRBJ2-1
TGTGCCAGCAGTTTTCCGAACACCGGGGAGCTGTTTTTT CASSFPNTGELFF TRBV28 . . TRBJ2-2
TGCAGTGCACTTGGGGGGCTTGGCTTTGCGAATCAGCCCCAGCATTTT CSALGGLGFANQPQHF TRBV20-1 . . TRBJ1-5
TGCGCCAGCAGCCAAGTGGCTGGGGAAGCTGGAAACACCATATATTTT CASSQVAGEAGNTIYF TRBV4-1 . once TRBJ1-3
TGTGCCAGCTCACCCCCTAACGACAGGGAGTGGGATGGCTACACCTTC CASSPPNDREWDGYTF TRBV18 TRBD1 . TRBJ1-2